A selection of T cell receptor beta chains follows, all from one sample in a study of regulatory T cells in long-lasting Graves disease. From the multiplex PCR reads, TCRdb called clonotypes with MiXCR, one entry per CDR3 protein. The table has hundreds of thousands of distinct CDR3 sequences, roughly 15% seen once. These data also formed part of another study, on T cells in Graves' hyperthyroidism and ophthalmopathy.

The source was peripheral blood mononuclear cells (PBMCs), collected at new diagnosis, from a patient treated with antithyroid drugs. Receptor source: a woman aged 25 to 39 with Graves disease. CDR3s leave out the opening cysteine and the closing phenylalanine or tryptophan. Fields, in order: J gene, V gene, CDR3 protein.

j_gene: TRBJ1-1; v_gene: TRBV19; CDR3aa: ASRSPMGLWADTEAF
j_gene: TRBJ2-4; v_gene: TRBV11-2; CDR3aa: ASSVPGLAKNIQY
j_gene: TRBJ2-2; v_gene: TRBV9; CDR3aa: ASSVKRDTGELF
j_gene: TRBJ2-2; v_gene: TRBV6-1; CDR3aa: ASCRQGQYTGELF
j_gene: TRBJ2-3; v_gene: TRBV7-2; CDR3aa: ASSPGSSTDTQY
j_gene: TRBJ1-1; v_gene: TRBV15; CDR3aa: ATSRETQGDTEAF
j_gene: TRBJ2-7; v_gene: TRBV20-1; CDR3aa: SARSPGSYEQY
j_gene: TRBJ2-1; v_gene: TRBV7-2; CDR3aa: ASSLAGRVI
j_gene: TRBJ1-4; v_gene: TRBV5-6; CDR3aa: ASSRTGYQLYEKLF
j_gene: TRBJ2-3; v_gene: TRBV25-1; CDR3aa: ASRQPGTGGGTDTQY
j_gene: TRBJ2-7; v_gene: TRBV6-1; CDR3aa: ASHRAGLDHEQY
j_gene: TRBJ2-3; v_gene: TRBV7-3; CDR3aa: ASSLFQDTDTQY
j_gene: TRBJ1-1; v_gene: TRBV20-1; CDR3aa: SARPGGNTEAF
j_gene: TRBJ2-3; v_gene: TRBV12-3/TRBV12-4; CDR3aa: ASAMLAIGTDTQY
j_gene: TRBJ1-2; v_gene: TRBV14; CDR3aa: ASSQDLETGAANYT
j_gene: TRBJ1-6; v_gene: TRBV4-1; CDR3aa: ASSRFPGQGKDSPLH
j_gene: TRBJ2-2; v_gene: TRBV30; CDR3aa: AWSQGGGSRELF
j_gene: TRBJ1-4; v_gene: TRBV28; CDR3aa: ASSSRKSKMGEKLF
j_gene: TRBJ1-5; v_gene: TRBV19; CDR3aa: ASSMRSEWSNQPQH
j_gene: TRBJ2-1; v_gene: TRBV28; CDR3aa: ASSLRLAGGHSEF
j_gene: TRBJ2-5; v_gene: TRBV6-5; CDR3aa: ASSSKTGPVTQY
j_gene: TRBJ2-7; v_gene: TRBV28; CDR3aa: ASSLWSSVPYEQY
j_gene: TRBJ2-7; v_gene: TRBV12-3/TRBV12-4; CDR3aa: ASSLFRAGYGEQY
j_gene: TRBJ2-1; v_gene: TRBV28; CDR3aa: ASYRASSHVGNEQF
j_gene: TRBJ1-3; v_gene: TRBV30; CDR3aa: AWSVKGSGNTIY
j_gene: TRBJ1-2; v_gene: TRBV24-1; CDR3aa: ATSESSRQGWDYGYT
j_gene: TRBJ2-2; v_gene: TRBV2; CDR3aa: ASSARMAGELF
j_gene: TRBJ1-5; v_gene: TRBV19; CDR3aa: ASSTQPGGISNQPQH
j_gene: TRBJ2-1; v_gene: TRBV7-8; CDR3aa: ASSRDRGGDEQF
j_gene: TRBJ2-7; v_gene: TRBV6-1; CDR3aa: ASSGTGENRGLPYEQY
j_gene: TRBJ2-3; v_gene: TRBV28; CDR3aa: ASSPRDYTDTQY
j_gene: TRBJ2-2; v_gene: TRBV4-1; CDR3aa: ASSHHFRASRQKRTTGELF
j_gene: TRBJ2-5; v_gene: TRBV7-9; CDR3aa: ASSLPGTQY
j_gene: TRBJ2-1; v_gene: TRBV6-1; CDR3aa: ASSPRTSGYNEQF
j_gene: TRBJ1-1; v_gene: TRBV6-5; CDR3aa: ASSYSASQANTEAF
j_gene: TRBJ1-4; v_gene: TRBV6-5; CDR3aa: ASSYQEKLF
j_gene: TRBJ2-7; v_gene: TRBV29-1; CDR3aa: SVESGEQY
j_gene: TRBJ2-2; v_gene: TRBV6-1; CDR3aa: ASSLPGNPTGELF
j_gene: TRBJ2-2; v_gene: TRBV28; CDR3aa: ASSFGVLTQSLYTGELF
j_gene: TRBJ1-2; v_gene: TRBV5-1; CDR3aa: ASSSRQGLSESYT
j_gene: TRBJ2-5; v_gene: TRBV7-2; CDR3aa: ASSFNRGPETQY
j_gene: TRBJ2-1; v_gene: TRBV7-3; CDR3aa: ASSSAADEQF
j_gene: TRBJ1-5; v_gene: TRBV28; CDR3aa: ASREGTTPQH
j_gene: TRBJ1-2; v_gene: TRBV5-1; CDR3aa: ASNTTPRGAGGYT
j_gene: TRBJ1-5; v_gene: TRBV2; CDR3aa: ASVRTGGSNQPQH
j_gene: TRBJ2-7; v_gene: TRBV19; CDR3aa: ASTPRTGTRSTKHSPSYEQY
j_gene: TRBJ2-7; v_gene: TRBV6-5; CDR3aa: ASSYSGNRAGYEQY
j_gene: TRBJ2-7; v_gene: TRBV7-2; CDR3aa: ASSKDRGPYEQY
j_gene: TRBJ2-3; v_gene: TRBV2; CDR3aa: ASKLDSTDTQY
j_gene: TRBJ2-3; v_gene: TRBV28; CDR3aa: ASSGGLVTDTQY
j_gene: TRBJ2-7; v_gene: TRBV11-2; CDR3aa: ASSPGQVSEQY
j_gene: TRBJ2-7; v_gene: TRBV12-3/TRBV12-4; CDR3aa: ASEKGTSGAYEQY
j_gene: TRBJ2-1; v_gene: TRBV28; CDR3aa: ASSSNRGANEQF
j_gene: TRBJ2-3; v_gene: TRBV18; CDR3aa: ASSPAGTDTQY
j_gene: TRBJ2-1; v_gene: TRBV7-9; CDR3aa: ASSPARHNNEQF
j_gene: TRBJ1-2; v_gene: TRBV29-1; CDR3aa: SVEGSYGYT
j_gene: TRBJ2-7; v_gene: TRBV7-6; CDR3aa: ASSLEAGGPYEQY
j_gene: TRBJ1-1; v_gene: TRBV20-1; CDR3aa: SARDFLDTEAF